The 26 T cell receptor beta chains listed next were all sequenced from one sample in a study of kidney transplant recipient with SARS-CoV-2 infection. MiXCR was run by TCRdb on the reads, yielding one entry per CDR3 protein. The sample has about 250,000 distinct CDR3 sequences; about 28% are singletons. The material sequenced was a blood sample, taken at baseline and on day 111 from a kidney transplant recipient. These receptors were collected from a young adult male patient who had COVID-19 and was a kidney transplant recipient. The T cells may partly be graft donor cells.

Comment on this clonotype: A much larger clone lies one base from this, so it may be a read error. The rearrangement links TRBV28 to TRBJ2-7; 9 bases fit TRBD1. J lost 4 bases, V lost 3 bases, and 7 bases had no gene match. Germline V gene lookup returns CDR1 MDHEN and CDR2 SYDVKM. This CDR3 contains 15 residues. CDR3 in DNA: TGTGCCAGCAGTTTCGGGACAGGGTTGGGGTACGAGCAGTACTTC. This encodes CASSFGTGLGYEQYF. The full variable domain, in which reference TRBV28 and TRBJ2-7 provide the parts outside the CDR3, is DVKVTQSSRYLVKRTGEKVFLECVQDMDHENMFWYRQDPGLGLRLIYFSYDVKMKEKGDIPEGYSVSREKKERFSLILESASTNQTSMYLCASSFGTGLGYEQYFGPGTRLTVT.

This clonotype has just one count. An end of the junction differs from the germline gene, which may be a read error. The chain is built from TRBV19 and TRBJ1-1; possibly TRBD1 for D (5 bases). CDR1 LNHDA and CDR2 SQIVND come from the germline V gene (reference sequence). The CDR3 is 13 amino acids. CDR3 nucleotide sequence: TGTGCCACTGGGGAGGGACTCGGCACTGTAGCTTTCTTT. Translating it yields CATGEGLGTVAFF.

Points on this clonotype: This may come from a read error, since a much larger clone is one base off. V is TRBV9 and J is TRBJ1-2, with D unclear. The CDR3 is 16 residues long. Germline values: CDR1 SGDLS, CDR2 YYNGEE. The CDR3 DNA reads as TGTGCCAGCAAAATTAAGTACTCAAGAAAGACCTATGTCTACACCTTC. Protein sequence: CASKIKYSRKTYVYTF.

This clonotype was seen ten or more times. V and J are TRBV12-2 and TRBJ1-2. TRBV12-2 is listed as a pseudogene. The CDR3 consists of 17 residues. The CDR3 protein is CASRLGSTPRKTYGYTF. In DNA form, the CDR3 reads TGTGCAAGTCGCCTGGGCTCGACTCCACGAAAGACCTATGGCTACACCTTC.

In this sample, this clonotype turned up a few times. The chain combines TRBV14 with TRBJ2-1; 8 bases align to TRBD2. From germline, CDR1 is SGHDN and CDR2 FVKESK. This CDR3 has 16 amino acids. V lost 5 bases, J lost 8 bases, and 14 bases stayed unmatched. CDR3 residues: CASSSRREGIWDEQFF. The CDR3 coding sequence is TGTGCCAGCAGCTCTCGACGGGAGGGGATATGGGATGAGCAGTTCTTC.

As to this clonotype: This CDR3 fails to terminate in the conserved phenylalanine or tryptophan, so it likely reflects a read error. V and J are TRBV18 and TRBJ2-3; D remains ambiguous. Trimming left V 3 bases short and J 2 bases short, with 3 bases between. In germline, CDR1 is KGHSH, CDR2 LQKENI. The CDR3 extends over 12 amino acids. The CDR3 loop reads CASSPFTDTQYL. In DNA form, the CDR3 reads TGTGCCAGCTCACCCTTCACAGATACGCAGTATCTT.

This clonotype has at least ten counts. The chain is built from TRBV24-1 and TRBJ1-4; TRBD1 agrees at 7 bases. CDR1 and CDR2 from the germline V gene are KGHDR and SFDVKD. The CDR3 consists of 17 residues. V shed 4 bases and J 1 base; nucleotides not matched to a gene: 8. In nucleotides, the CDR3 is TGTGCCACCAGTGACCGGGACAGTGAGGGAACTAATGAAAAACTGTTTTTT. This translates into CATSDRDSEGTNEKLFF.

On this clonotype itself: A read error is possible here, since a much larger clone lies one base away. The chain joins TRBV5-4 to TRBJ1-2; D gene uncertain. This CDR3 is built from 16 residues. Germline CDR1 is SGHNT and CDR2 is YYREEE (reference sequence). The CDR3, as DNA: TGTGCCAGCCCGATGTACGTACCAGGAAAGACCTATGGCCACACCTTC. Its protein product is CASPMYVPGKTYGHTF.

This clonotype has more than one count but fewer than ten. The chain couples TRBV5-1 to TRBJ2-1, with TRBD2 matching 12 bases. This CDR3 contains 16 residues. Germline assignment: CDR1 SGHRS and CDR2 YFSETQ. The V gene end was trimmed by 0 bases and the J gene end by 7 bases; junction bases not matched to a gene: 5. The CDR3 bases are TGCGCCAGCAGCTTGGGGACTAGCGGGATCCTGAATGAGCAGTTCTTC. Amino acid sequence: CASSLGTSGILNEQFF.

About this clonotype: A much more abundant neighbour one base away suggests this may be a read error. The rearrangement uses TRBV8-2 and TRBJ1-2. TRBV8-2 is a listed pseudogene. This CDR3 has 16 amino acids. CDR3 sequence (DNA): TGTGGCAGTGCTCATAGTGATAGCCGAAAGACCTATGGCTACACCTTC. It codes for CGSAHSDSRKTYGYTF.

About this clonotype itself: Its ends do not fully match the called genes, so a read error is possible. The chain recombines TRBV11-2 with TRBJ2-3; TRBD1 agrees at 8 bases. The CDR3 sequence is 16 residues long. CDR1 and CDR2 (germline): SGHAT, FQNNGV. The CDR3 DNA is TGTGCCAGCAGCTCCAACAGGGGGTTACGGACAGATACGCTGTATTTT. It is translated as CASSSNRGLRTDTLYF.

At least ten counts were recorded for this clonotype. V gene TRBV5-3 combines with J gene TRBJ1-2; D is undetermined. TRBV5-3 has ORF status, its function being uncertain. The CDR3 is 16 amino acids. V lost 7 bases and J 4 bases, leaving 23 bases between the germline ends. CDR3 sequence: CARFSLVVRKTYGYTF. The CDR3 DNA reads TGTGCCAGATTCTCTTTAGTGGTGAGAAAGACCTATGGCTACACCTTC.

This clonotype was observed many times. The chain has TRBV3-1 and TRBJ2-5, with D unclear. V was shortened by 5 bases and J by 5 bases, with 24 bases between the two germline ends. CDR1 LGHDT and CDR2 YNNKEL come from the germline V gene (reference sequence). The CDR3 length is 17 residues. CDR3: CASSEARPISFSETQYF. DNA for the CDR3: TGTGCCAGCAGCGAGGCGCGTCCCATTTCTTTCTCTGAGACCCAGTACTTC.

The genes are TRBV20-1 and TRBJ2-1; D uncertain. Trimming stripped 4 bases from V and 9 bases from J, with 10 bases between. CDR3 length equals 11 residues. CDR1 and CDR2 (germline): DFQATT, SNEGSKA (reference sequence). The CDR3 DNA sequence: TGCAGTGCTACTGGTCGCGCTGAGCAGTTCTTC. Residues: CSATGRAEQFF.

This clonotype was counted at least ten times. J is TRBJ2-7 and V is TRBV5-3; D is possibly TRBD2 (5 bases). TRBV5-3 is an open reading frame whose function is uncertain. Trimming took 1 base from V and 2 from J, leaving 7 bases between them. This CDR3 is 13 amino acids long. This chain's CDR3 is CARSLPGAYEQYF. CDR3 sequence (DNA): TGTGCCAGAAGCTTGCCCGGGGCCTACGAGCAGTACTTC.

About this clonotype: This may be a read error: a much more frequent sequence differs by one nucleotide. The rearrangement links TRBV6-1 to TRBJ2-7; 7 bases are shared with TRBD2. The CDR3 is 19 amino acids. Germline loops: CDR1 MNHNS, CDR2 SASEGT. The chain's CDR3 is CASGVVEGGSQPFSYEQHF. CDR3 nucleotides: TGTGCCAGCGGTGTGGTGGAGGGCGGGAGCCAACCCTTCTCCTACGAGCAGCACTTC.

In this sample, this clonotype turned up many times. The rearrangement links TRBV7-9 to TRBJ2-5; a weak D match, TRBD1 (6 bases). CDR1 SEHNR and CDR2 FQNEAQ come from the germline V gene (reference sequence). The CDR3 is made up of 15 amino acids. The germline V and J ends were trimmed by 4 bases and 0 bases, with 12 bases remaining between them. DNA of the CDR3: TGTGCCAGCAGCTCCCGGGACAAATACCAAGAGACCCAGTACTTC. Translated: CASSSRDKYQETQYF.

Comments on this clonotype: A much more abundant neighbour one base away suggests this may be a read error. CDR3 amino acids: CATSREVNSYEQYF. The CDR3 coding sequence is TGTGCCACCAGCAGAGAGGTAAACTCCTACGAGCAGTACTTC. The chain carries TRBV15 and TRBJ2-7; D not resolved. The CDR3 extends over 14 amino acids. From germline, CDR1 is LNHNV and CDR2 YYDKDF (reference sequence). Between the trimmed V and J ends, which lost 0 bases and 0 bases, there was a span of 6 bases. Looking up the rest from reference TRBV15 and TRBJ2-7 gives the full variable domain: DAMVIQNPRYQVTQFGKPVTLSCSQTLNHNVMYWYQQKSSQAPKLLFHYYDKDFNNEADTPDNFQSRRPNTSFCFLDIRSPGLGDTAMYLCATSREVNSYEQYFGPGTRLTVT.

Turning to this clonotype: This could be a read error, since a much larger clone is one nucleotide away. J is TRBJ2-4 and V is TRBV15; no clear D gene. This CDR3 has 11 amino acids. The germline V gene encodes CDR1 LNHNV and CDR2 YYDKDF (reference sequence). CDR3 sequence: CATSRDRQHFF. The DNA for the CDR3 is TGTGCCACCAGCAGAGATCGGCAGCATTTCTTC.

This clonotype came up many times. The chain uses TRBV4-3 and TRBJ1-2, with D unresolved. Germline CDR1 is LGHNA and CDR2 is YSLEER. The V gene lost 5 bases and the J gene lost 4 bases, with 23 bases spanning the gap. The CDR3 spans 17 residues. CDR3 in amino acids: CASSIVEGRRKTYGYTF. As DNA, the CDR3 is TGCGCCAGCAGCATCGTAGAAGGACGTCGAAAGACCTATGGCTACACCTTC.

This clonotype was seen repeatedly, ten times or more. The rearrangement joins TRBV5-6 to TRBJ2-7; D is unclear. Trimming shortened V by 0 bases and J by 3 bases, and 10 bases separated the two germline ends. Germline CDR1 reads SGHDT; CDR2 reads YYEEEE. The CDR3 extends over 14 amino acids. CDR3 sequence (DNA): TGTGCCAGCAGCTTGGGGTTAGAAGTCTACGAGCAGTACGTC. It codes for CASSLGLEVYEQYV.

This clonotype was counted a single time. A much larger clonotype is one base distant, so this may be a read error. V gene TRBV6-5 combines with J gene TRBJ1-1, with no clear D. Germline values: CDR1 MNHEY, CDR2 SVGAGI. CDR3 length: 13 residues. CDR3 protein: CAGSYSKGYEAFF. The DNA of the CDR3 is TGTGCCGGCAGTTACTCGAAAGGTTATGAAGCTTTCTTT.

This clonotype was found many times. The genes are TRBV12-3 or TRBV12-4 and TRBJ1-1; 8 nucleotides match TRBD1. This CDR3 is 15 amino acids long. The trim removed 5 bases at V and 1 base at J, leaving 6 bases unmatched. The CDR3, as DNA: TGTGCCAGCAGTAGCGGACAGGGCGGGAACACTGAAGCTTTCTTT. It is translated as CASSSGQGGNTEAFF.

This clonotype appeared many times. This rearrangement joins TRBV20-1 to TRBJ1-2; 7 bases line up with TRBD1. The CDR3 is 13 amino acids. V dropped 4 bases and J dropped 5; count of bases not matched to a gene: 7. Germline V gene data show CDR1 as DFQATT and CDR2 as SNEGSKA (reference sequence). CDR3 in DNA: TGCAGTGCTACGTCGGGACAGTCATATGGCTACACCTTC. Amino acids: CSATSGQSYGYTF.

This clonotype has at least ten counts. V is TRBV9 and J is TRBJ1-2, with D unresolved. Trimming removed 7 bases at V and 4 bases at J, with 23 bases between. Germline V gene data show CDR1 as SGDLS and CDR2 as YYNGEE. This CDR3 is built from 16 residues. The CDR3 DNA follows: TGTGCCAGCGTTCTACGGTACTCAAGAAAGACCTATGGCTACACCTTC. It specifies CASVLRYSRKTYGYTF.

The table lists this clonotype with many counts. The V and J genes are TRBV8-2 and TRBJ1-2. TRBV8-2 is reported as a pseudogene. This CDR3 region has 16 residues. CDR3 loop: CGSVVTDSRKTYGYTF. Written as DNA, the CDR3 is TGTGGCAGTGTTGTCACTGATAGCCGAAAGACCTATGGCTACACCTTC.